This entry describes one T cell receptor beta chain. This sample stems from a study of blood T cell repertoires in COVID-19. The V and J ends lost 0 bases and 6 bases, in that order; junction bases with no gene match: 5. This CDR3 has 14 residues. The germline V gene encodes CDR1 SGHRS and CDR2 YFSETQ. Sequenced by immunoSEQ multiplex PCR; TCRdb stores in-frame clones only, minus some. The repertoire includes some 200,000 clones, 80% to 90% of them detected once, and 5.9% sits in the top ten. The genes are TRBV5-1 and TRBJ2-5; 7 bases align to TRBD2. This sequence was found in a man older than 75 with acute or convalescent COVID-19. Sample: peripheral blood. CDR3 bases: TGCGCCAGCAGCTTGGCGGCGGGGGATAAGACCCAGTACTTC. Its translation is CASSLAAGDKTQYF.